Here is one T cell receptor (beta chain) with its context. The antigen is undetermined. This sample was included in a study of cytomegalovirus exposure and HLA in healthy donors. Overall study results and limits: Researchers left out some V segments, among them TRBV6-2 and TRBV6-3, as indistinguishable.

CDR3 length: 19 amino acids. CDR1 is SGHTA, CDR2 FQGNSA, per germline. Unmatched junction bases numbered 15, after V lost 2 bases and J lost 2 bases. Amplification used 60 Vbeta primers and 13 Jbeta primers. Produced via immunoSEQ multiplex PCR; TCRdb's table is partial and in-frame only. The sample lists 150,000 to 200,000 clones; roughly 83% were seen once. This clonotype was sampled from a woman in her 50s in good health and CMV-seronegative. Specimen: PBMCs. The V and J genes are TRBV7-2 and TRBJ2-3; 8 bases align to TRBD2. CDR3 nucleotides: TGTGCCAGCAGCTTATCCCAGGGCGGACTAGCAAAAAACACAGATACGCAGTATTTT. It is translated as CASSLSQGGLAKNTDTQYF.